The TCR beta chain under discussion was sequenced for a study of CD8+CD57+ T cells in acquired aplastic anemia. Study observations and caveats: Sharing between patients and controls was observed for some 27 CD8+ CDR3 sequences.

This clonotype was recorded at least ten times. Its antigen is unknown. According to the study, genomic DNA was the template for TCR beta VDJ and CDR3 profiling. TCRdb itself ran the reads through MiXCR, one entry per CDR3 protein. The repertoire holds about 160,000 distinct CDR3 sequences, with 40% to 60% as singletons. By flow cytometry, patients selected for sequencing had shown an expansion of CD8+CD57+ cells. Germline CDR1 DFQATT, CDR2 SNEGSKA (reference sequence). V was cut by 3 bases and J by 5 bases, with 21 bases left in between. The CDR3 has 16 residues. Specimen: sorted CD4+, CD8+, or CD8+CD57+ T cells (not recorded which) from PBMCs. V is TRBV20-1 and J is TRBJ2-3, with D possibly being TRBD2 (5 bases). The TCR was taken from a human donor with aplastic anemia. The CDR3 nucleotides read TGCAGTGCTAGGGTCCCTTTGGCCAGCCGGGAAGATACGCAGTATTTT. Translation gives CSARVPLASREDTQYF.